The 23 T cell receptor beta chains given below trace back to one sample, sequenced in a study of Ad26.COV2.S vaccination and SARS-CoV-2 variants. Assay: immunoSEQ multiplex PCR; the TCRdb copy retains only in-frame clones and omits some. The table includes 300,000 to 400,000 clones, 85% to 90% detected once. The treatment is: around 19 received Ad26.COV2.S at low or high dose, single or two shots; about 5 received placebo; per-sample allocation not given. Sampling occurred on day 63 after the first vaccine or placebo injection. The sequencing here drew on peripheral blood, taken in a trial of Ad26.COV2.S vaccine versus placebo. Receptors were obtained from a person aged 18-60 years who received the Ad26.COV2.S COVID-19 vaccine or a placebo.

V is TRBV11-2 and J is TRBJ1-1; the D is unclear. The germline V gene has CDR1 SGHAT and CDR2 FQNNGV. The length of the CDR3 is 13 residues. The V end was cut by 5 bases, the J end by 8 bases, with 15 bases between. As DNA, the CDR3 is TGTGCCAGCAGCGGGTGGCCCAAATACGAAGCTTTCTTT. Translation gives CASSGWPKYEAFF.

In its sample, this clone was seen once. This sequence joins TRBV7-9 and TRBJ1-1; TRBD1 matches at 7 bases. Germline lookup yields CDR1 SEHNR and CDR2 FQNEAQ (reference sequence). J lost 2 bases, V lost 8 bases, and 5 bases had no gene match. The CDR3 spans 13 residues. For the CDR3, the DNA is TGTGCCAGCGGAGACAGGGTAAACACTGAAGCTTTCTTT. Encoded protein: CASGDRVNTEAFF.

The chain uses TRBV2 and TRBJ1-5; D gene unclear. The germline V gene has CDR1 SNHLY and CDR2 FYNNEI. CDR3 length equals 15 residues. The germline V and J ends were trimmed by 0 bases and 0 bases, with 6 bases remaining between them. In DNA form, the CDR3 reads TGTGCCAGCAGTGAAGCGGGGTTTAGCAATCAGCCCCAGCATTTT. Its protein is CASSEAGFSNQPQHF. The full variable domain, its missing parts supplied by reference TRBV2 and TRBJ1-5, is EPEVTQTPSHQVTQMGQEVILRCVPISNHLYFYWYRQILGQKVEFLVSFYNNEISEKSEIFDDQFSVERPDGSNFTLKIRSTKLEDSAMYFCASSEAGFSNQPQHFGDGTRLSIL.

This chain uses TRBV19 with TRBJ1-6, with D maybe TRBD1 (6 bases). This CDR3 is built from 14 residues. Germline loops: CDR1 LNHDA, CDR2 SQIVND (reference sequence). Trimming pared 6 bases from V and 10 bases from J, leaving 16 bases between. The CDR3 DNA is TGTGCCAGTAGGCAACAGGGAGATCAATCACCCCTCCACTTT. Translated, it gives CASRQQGDQSPLHF. The variable domain in full, with the rest retrieved from reference TRBV19 and TRBJ1-6, is DGGITQSPKYLFRKEGQNVTLSCEQNLNHDAMYWYRQDPGQGLRLIYYSQIVNDFQKGDIAEGYSVSREKKESFPLTVTSAQKNPTAFYLCASRQQGDQSPLHFGNGTRLTVT.

This clone has more than one count but fewer than ten. The chain links TRBV6-2 or TRBV6-3 to TRBJ1-2; D might be TRBD1 (6 bases). V was pared by 2 bases and J by 7 bases, with 29 bases between. Germline V gene sequence: CDR1 MNHEY, CDR2 SVGEGT. CDR3 length equals 19 residues. CDR3 residues: CASSYATGPGARRVGGYTF. CDR3 in DNA: TGTGCCAGCAGTTACGCTACAGGGCCGGGGGCGCGAAGAGTTGGTGGCTACACCTTC.

V is TRBV29-1 and J is TRBJ2-7, with a weak D call TRBD2 (5 bases). The V and J ends lost 8 bases and 1 base respectively, with 15 bases between them. CDR1 and CDR2 (germline): SQVTM, ANQGSEA. This CDR3 spans 13 amino acids. CDR3 protein: CSSTLRRSYEQYF. CDR3 DNA sequence: TGCAGCTCAACACTCAGGAGGTCCTACGAGCAGTACTTC.

CDR3 in amino acids: CATSDGGTGNTEAFF. The CDR3 nucleotides are TGTGCCACCAGTGACGGAGGGACAGGGAACACTGAAGCTTTCTTT. This chain uses TRBV24-1 with TRBJ1-1; 8 positions agree with TRBD1. The CDR3 totals 15 residues. Trimming cost V 4 bases and J 1 base; bases outside gene matches: 4. Germline CDR1 and CDR2: KGHDR and SFDVKD.

The gene calls are TRBV7-6 and TRBJ2-1; 12 nucleotides align to TRBD2. CDR3 length: 16 amino acids. The trim removed 4 bases at V and 4 bases at J, leaving 5 bases unmatched. CDR1 is SGHVS and CDR2 is FNYEAQ in the germline V gene. The CDR3 DNA reads TGTGCCAGCAGCTCGTTGACTAGCGGGGGTTACAATGAGCAGTTCTTC. It is translated as CASSSLTSGGYNEQFF. Full variable domain (outside the CDR3, taken from reference TRBV7-6 and TRBJ2-1): GAGVSQSPRYKVTKRGQDVALRCDPISGHVSLYWYRQALGQGPEFLTYFNYEAQQDKSGLPNDRFSAERPEGSISTLTIQRTEQRDSAMYRCASSSLTSGGYNEQFFGPGTRLTVL.

This clone was recorded many times. V and J are TRBV5-4 and TRBJ2-7, with D possibly matching TRBD2 (6 bases). Trimming left V 0 bases short and J 5 bases short, with 18 bases between. The germline V gene has CDR1 SGHNT and CDR2 YYREEE (reference sequence). The CDR3 contains 16 residues. The CDR3 bases are TGTGCCAGCAGCTTGGACCTAGCGCTGATTCCAAACGAGCAGTACTTC. It codes for CASSLDLALIPNEQYF. Combining the CDR3 with reference TRBV5-4 and TRBJ2-7 gives the whole variable domain ETGVTQSPTHLIKTRGQQVTLRCSSQSGHNTVSWYQQALGQGPQFIFQYYREEENGRGNFPPRFSGLQFPNYSSELNVNALELDDSALYLCASSLDLALIPNEQYFGPGTRLTVT.

V gene TRBV5-1 combines with J gene TRBJ2-3; D gene uncertain. V lost 4 bases and J 0 bases, leaving 6 bases between the germline ends. The V gene's germline CDR1 is SGHRS and CDR2 YFSETQ. This CDR3 is built from 13 residues. CDR3 residues: CASSTDSTDTQYF. The CDR3 region has the DNA TGCGCCAGCAGCACGGACAGCACAGATACGCAGTATTTT.

V gene TRBV2 combines with J gene TRBJ1-1; D is unclear. Between the trimmed V and J ends, which lost 2 bases and 1 base, there was a span of 11 bases. CDR1 and CDR2 (germline): SNHLY, FYNNEI. There are 15 residues in the CDR3. The CDR3 is CASSEIGFGNTEAFF. For the CDR3, the DNA is TGTGCCAGCAGTGAAATCGGGTTCGGGAACACTGAAGCTTTCTTT.

V and J are TRBV28 and TRBJ2-5; 7 bases line up with TRBD1. CDR1 and CDR2 (germline): MDHEN, SYDVKM. V gave up 2 bases and J gave up 1 base; unmatched junction bases: 7. This CDR3 contains 16 residues. CDR3 residues: CASSLEGAKVQETQYF. CDR3 bases: TGTGCCAGCAGTTTAGAGGGGGCTAAAGTCCAAGAGACCCAGTACTTC.

CDR3 amino acids: CASSESTENSPLHF. Written as DNA, the CDR3 is TGCGCCAGCAGTGAGTCGACGGAGAATTCACCCCTCCACTTT. The chain couples TRBV10-2 to TRBJ1-6, with D unresolved. The CDR3 totals 14 residues. Trimming removed 0 bases at V and 7 bases at J, with 7 bases between. Germline values: CDR1 WSHSY, CDR2 SAAADI.

The chain carries TRBV5-4 and TRBJ2-1, with 8 bases matching TRBD1. CDR1 and CDR2 from the germline V gene are SGHNT and YYREEE (reference sequence). This CDR3 has 14 residues. J was trimmed by 5 bases and V by 5 bases; bases with no gene match: 6. As DNA, the CDR3 is TGTGCCAGCAGACCTAACAGGGGGAACAATGAGCAGTTCTTC. Translating gives CASRPNRGNNEQFF.

The chain employs TRBV7-2 and TRBJ2-7; 11 bases agree with TRBD2. V shed 6 bases and J 2 bases; nucleotides not matched to a gene: 6. Looked up from germline, CDR1 is SGHTA and CDR2 is FQGNSA. CDR3 length: 15 amino acids. As DNA, the CDR3 is TGTGCCAGCAGACAAGCGACTAGCGGGACCTACGAGCAGTACTTC. Translating gives CASRQATSGTYEQYF.

As to this clone: Other DNA sequences of this sample code for an identical CDR3. The chain joins TRBV4-1 to TRBJ1-2; D gene ambiguous. The CDR3 extends over 13 amino acids. The V gene lost 1 base and the J gene lost 2 bases, with 5 bases spanning the gap. Germline loops: CDR1 MGHRA, CDR2 YSYEKL. The CDR3 region is CASSQAGNYGYTF. In DNA, the CDR3 is TGCGCCAGCAGCCAAGCGGGAAACTATGGCTACACCTTC.

V usage is TRBV6-1 and J usage is TRBJ1-2; no clear D. Germline V gives CDR1 MNHNS, CDR2 SASEGT. The V end was cut by 2 bases, the J end by 4 bases, with 5 bases between. The CDR3 is 12 residues long. The CDR3 loop reads CASSENPYGYTF. In nucleotides, the CDR3 is TGTGCCAGCAGTGAAAATCCCTATGGCTACACCTTC.

The V and J genes are TRBV5-6 and TRBJ2-1; D gene uncertain. Germline V gene sequence: CDR1 SGHDT, CDR2 YYEEEE. The CDR3 runs 12 residues. Trimming removed 3 bases from V and 3 bases from J, with 4 bases in between. The CDR3 loop reads CASSYSYNEQFF. The CDR3 DNA reads TGTGCCAGCAGCTACAGCTACAATGAGCAGTTCTTC.

The chain carries TRBV6-2 or TRBV6-3 and TRBJ2-1; maybe TRBD2 (5 bases). Trimming left V 2 bases short and J 8 bases short, with 13 bases between. In germline, CDR1 is MNHEY, CDR2 SVGEGT. This CDR3 spans 14 amino acids. CDR3: CASSYAGRDDEQFF. In DNA, the CDR3 is TGTGCCAGCAGTTACGCGGGCCGAGACGATGAGCAGTTCTTC.

This sequence joins TRBV6-5 and TRBJ2-7, with a tentative D call TRBD1 (5 bases). The CDR3 spans 13 residues. V was pared by 8 bases and J by 3 bases, with 14 bases between. The germline V gene encodes CDR1 MNHEY and CDR2 SVGAGI. The CDR3 coding sequence is TGTGCCAGCGACCCTGGACAAGGCTACGAGCAGTACTTC. This gives the protein CASDPGQGYEQYF.

The chain employs TRBV6-5 and TRBJ1-6; D is unclear. CDR1 is MNHEY and CDR2 is SVGAGI in the germline V gene. The CDR3 runs 15 residues. The V end was cut by 2 bases, the J end by 0 bases, with 5 bases between. CDR3 in DNA: TGTGCCAGCAGTTACGGGAGCTCCTATAATTCACCCCTCCACTTT. Protein sequence: CASSYGSSYNSPLHF.

The chain uses TRBV4-3 and TRBJ1-5; TRBD1 is a possible D gene (5 bases). The germline V and J ends were trimmed by 5 bases and 0 bases, with 11 bases remaining between them. Germline lookup yields CDR1 LGHNA and CDR2 YSLEER. This CDR3 is 15 amino acids long. CDR3 in amino acids: CASSEGLYSNQPQHF. The DNA for the CDR3 is TGCGCCAGCAGCGAGGGGTTATATAGCAATCAGCCCCAGCATTTT.

The chain combines TRBV15 with TRBJ1-5, with TRBD1 as a possible D gene (5 bases). Trimming took off 0 bases at V and 6 bases at J, with 12 bases between the two ends. The CDR3 runs to 15 residues. The germline V gene has CDR1 LNHNV and CDR2 YYDKDF (reference sequence). CDR3 sequence reads: CATSRDVSGTQPQHF. CDR3 DNA: TGTGCCACCAGCAGAGATGTATCGGGGACTCAGCCCCAGCATTTT. The variable domain in full, with the rest retrieved from reference TRBV15 and TRBJ1-5, is DAMVIQNPRYQVTQFGKPVTLSCSQTLNHNVMYWYQQKSSQAPKLLFHYYDKDFNNEADTPDNFQSRRPNTSFCFLDIRSPGLGDTAMYLCATSRDVSGTQPQHFGDGTRLSIL.